This T cell receptor beta chain was recovered during a study of blood T cells in healthy people across ages. Regarding the study as a whole: As age increased, TCR beta diversity per million T cells fell in a roughly linear fashion.

A second PCR, run for about 7 to 11 cycles, used a sample-barcoded 5' primer plus a J-beta primer mix. From each sample, at least 2.5 million paired-end reads containing CDR3 were obtained. TCRdb reprocessed the 5' RACE reads via MiXCR and lists one record per CDR3 protein. This sample has 550,000 to 750,000 distinct CDR3 sequences, with approximately 21% found just once. Trimming removed 4 bases at V and 7 bases at J, with 16 bases between. The CDR3 is 14 amino acids. This clonotype was counted ten times or more. Its specificity is unknown. Per sample, no less than 5 micrograms of total RNA were extracted.

The sequenced sample was blood. This receptor was identified in a man between 65 and 79 years old in good health. The genes are TRBV12-3 or TRBV12-4 and TRBJ2-5; D may be TRBD1 (6 bases). The CDR3 sequence is CASSSGGGAGTQYF. Here the CDR3 DNA reads TGTGCCAGCAGTTCTGGTGGGGGCGCGGGGACCCAGTACTTC.